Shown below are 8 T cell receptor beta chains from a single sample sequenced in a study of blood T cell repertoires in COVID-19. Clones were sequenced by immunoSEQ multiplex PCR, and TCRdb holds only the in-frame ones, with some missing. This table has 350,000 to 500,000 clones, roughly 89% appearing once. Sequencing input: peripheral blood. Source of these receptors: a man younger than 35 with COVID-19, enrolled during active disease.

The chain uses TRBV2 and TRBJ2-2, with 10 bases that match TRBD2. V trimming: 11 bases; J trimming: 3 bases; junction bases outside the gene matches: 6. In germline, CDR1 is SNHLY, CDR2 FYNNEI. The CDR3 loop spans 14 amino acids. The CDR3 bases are TGTGCCGGCAATAGCGGGGGGTACACCGGGGAGCTGTTTTTT. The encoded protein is CAGNSGGYTGELFF.

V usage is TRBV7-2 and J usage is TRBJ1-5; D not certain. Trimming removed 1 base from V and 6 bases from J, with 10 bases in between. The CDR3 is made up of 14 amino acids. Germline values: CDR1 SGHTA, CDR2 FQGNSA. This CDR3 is CASSLGSTGQPQHF. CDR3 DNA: TGTGCCAGCAGCTTAGGGTCGACGGGTCAGCCCCAGCATTTT.

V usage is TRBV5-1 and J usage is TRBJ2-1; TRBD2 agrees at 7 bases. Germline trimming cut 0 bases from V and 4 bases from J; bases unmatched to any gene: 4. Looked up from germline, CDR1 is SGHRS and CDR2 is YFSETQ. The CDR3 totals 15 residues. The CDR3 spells CASSLASSGYNEQFF. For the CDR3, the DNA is TGCGCCAGCAGCTTGGCGTCTAGCGGTTACAATGAGCAGTTCTTC.

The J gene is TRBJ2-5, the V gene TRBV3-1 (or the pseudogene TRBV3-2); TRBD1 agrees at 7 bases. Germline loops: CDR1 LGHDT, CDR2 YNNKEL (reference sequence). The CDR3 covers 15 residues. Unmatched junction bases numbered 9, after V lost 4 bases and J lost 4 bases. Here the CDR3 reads CASSRRQGPGETQYF. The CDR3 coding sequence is TGTGCCAGCAGCCGTCGACAGGGCCCAGGAGAGACCCAGTACTTC.

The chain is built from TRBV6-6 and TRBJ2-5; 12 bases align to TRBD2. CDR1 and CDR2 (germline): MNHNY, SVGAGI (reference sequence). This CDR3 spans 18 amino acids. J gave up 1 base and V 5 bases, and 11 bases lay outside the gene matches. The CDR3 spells CASSQLRLAGGVQETQYF. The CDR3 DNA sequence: TGTGCCAGCAGTCAACTCCGGCTAGCGGGAGGGGTCCAAGAGACCCAGTACTTC.

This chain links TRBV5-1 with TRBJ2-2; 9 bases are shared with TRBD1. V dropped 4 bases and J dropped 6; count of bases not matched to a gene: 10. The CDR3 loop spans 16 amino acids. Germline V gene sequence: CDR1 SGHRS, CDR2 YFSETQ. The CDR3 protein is CASSDPGQGISGELFF. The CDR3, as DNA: TGCGCCAGCAGCGACCCGGGACAGGGAATATCCGGGGAGCTGTTTTTT.

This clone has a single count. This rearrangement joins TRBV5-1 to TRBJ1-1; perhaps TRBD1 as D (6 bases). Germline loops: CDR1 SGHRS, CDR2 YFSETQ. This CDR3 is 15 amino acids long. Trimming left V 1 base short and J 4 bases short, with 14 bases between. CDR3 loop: CASSLSATRGTEAFF. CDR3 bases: TGCGCCAGCAGCTTGTCTGCTACCAGGGGCACTGAAGCTTTCTTT.

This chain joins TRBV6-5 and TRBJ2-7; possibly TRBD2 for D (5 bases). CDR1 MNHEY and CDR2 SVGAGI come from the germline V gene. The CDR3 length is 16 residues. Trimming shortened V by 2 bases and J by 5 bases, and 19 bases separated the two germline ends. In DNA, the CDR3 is TGTGCCAGCAGTTACGCCCCCACACTCGGGATTGACGAGCAGTACTTC. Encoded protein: CASSYAPTLGIDEQYF.